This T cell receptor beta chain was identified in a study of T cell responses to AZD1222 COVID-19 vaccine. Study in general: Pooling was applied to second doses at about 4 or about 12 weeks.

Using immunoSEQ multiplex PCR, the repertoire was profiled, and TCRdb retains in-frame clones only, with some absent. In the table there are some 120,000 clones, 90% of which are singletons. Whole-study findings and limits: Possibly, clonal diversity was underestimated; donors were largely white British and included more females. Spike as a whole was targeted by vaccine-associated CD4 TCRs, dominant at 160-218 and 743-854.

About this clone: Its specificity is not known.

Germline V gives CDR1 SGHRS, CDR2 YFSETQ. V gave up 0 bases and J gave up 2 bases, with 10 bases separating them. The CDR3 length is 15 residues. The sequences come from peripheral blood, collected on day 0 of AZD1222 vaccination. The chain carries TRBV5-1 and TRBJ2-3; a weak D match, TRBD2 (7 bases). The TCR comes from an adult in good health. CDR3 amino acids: CASSLVGGHTDTQYF. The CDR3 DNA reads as TGCGCCAGCAGCTTGGTGGGGGGGCACACAGATACGCAGTATTTT.